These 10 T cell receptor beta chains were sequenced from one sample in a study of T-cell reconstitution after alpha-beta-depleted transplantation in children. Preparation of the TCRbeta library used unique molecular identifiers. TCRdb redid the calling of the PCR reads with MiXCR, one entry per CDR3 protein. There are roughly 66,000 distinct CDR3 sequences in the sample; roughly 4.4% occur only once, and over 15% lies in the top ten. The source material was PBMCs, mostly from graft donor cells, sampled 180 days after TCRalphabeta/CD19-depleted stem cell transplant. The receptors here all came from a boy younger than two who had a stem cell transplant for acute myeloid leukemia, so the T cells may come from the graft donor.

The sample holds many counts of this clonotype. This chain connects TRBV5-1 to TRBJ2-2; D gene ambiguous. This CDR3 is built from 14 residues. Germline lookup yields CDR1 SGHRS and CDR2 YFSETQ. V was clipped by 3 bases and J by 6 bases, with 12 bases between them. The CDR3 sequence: CASSSNTQAGELFF. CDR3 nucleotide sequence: TGCGCCAGCAGCTCCAACACCCAGGCCGGGGAGCTGTTTTTT.

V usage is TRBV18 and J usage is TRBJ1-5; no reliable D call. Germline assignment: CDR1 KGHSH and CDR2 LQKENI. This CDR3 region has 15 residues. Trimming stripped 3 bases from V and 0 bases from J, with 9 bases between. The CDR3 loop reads CASSPSSVSNQPQHF. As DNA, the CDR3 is TGTGCCAGCTCACCGAGTTCAGTTAGCAATCAGCCCCAGCATTTT.

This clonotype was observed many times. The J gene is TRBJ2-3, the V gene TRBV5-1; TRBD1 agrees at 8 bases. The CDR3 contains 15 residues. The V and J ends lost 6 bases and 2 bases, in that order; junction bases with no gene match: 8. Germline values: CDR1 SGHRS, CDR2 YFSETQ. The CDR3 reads CASTPTGVLTDTQYF. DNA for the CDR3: TGCGCCAGCACCCCGACAGGGGTCCTCACAGATACGCAGTATTTT. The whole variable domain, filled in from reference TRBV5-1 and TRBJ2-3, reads KAGVTQTPRYLIKTRGQQVTLSCSPISGHRSVSWYQQTPGQGLQFLFEYFSETQRNKGNFPGRFSGRQFSNSRSEMNVSTLELGDSALYLCASTPTGVLTDTQYFGPGTRLTVL.

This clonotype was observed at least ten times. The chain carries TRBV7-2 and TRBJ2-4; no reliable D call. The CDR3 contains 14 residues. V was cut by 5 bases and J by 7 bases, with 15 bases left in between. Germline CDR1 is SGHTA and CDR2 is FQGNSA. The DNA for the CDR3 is TGTGCCAGCAGCGATCCACCAGGCCCTAACATTCAGTACTTC. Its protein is CASSDPPGPNIQYF.

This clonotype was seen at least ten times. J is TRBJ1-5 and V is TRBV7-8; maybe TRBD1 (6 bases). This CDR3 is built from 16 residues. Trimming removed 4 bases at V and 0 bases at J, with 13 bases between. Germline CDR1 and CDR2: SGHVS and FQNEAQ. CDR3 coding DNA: TGTGCCAGCAGCTCAAAGACAGGCGATAGCAATCAGCCCCAGCATTTT. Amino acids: CASSSKTGDSNQPQHF.

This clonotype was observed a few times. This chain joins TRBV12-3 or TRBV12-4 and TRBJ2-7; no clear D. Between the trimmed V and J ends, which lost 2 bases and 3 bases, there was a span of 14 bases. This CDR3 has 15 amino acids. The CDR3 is CASSLNWGSGYEQYF. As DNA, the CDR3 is TGTGCCAGCAGTTTAAATTGGGGATCGGGCTACGAGCAGTACTTC.

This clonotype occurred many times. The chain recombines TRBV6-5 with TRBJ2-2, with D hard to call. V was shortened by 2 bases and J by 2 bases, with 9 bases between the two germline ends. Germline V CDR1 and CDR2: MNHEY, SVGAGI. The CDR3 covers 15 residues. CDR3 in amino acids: CASSYSTANTGELFF. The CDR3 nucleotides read TGTGCCAGCAGTTACAGTACAGCTAACACCGGGGAGCTGTTTTTT.

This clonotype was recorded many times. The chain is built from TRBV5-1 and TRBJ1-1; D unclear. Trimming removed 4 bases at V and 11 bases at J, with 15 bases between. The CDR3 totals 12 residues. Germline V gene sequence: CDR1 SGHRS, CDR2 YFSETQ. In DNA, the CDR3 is TGCGCCAGCAGCCCGGTGGGAGGGAGGGCTTTCTTT. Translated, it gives CASSPVGGRAFF.

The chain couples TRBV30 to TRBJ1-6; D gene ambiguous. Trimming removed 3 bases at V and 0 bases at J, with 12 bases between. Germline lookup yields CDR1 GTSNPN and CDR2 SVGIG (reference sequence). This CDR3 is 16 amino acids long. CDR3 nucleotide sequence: TGTGCCTGGAGGATATACACCTTCTCCTATAATTCACCCCTCCACTTT. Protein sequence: CAWRIYTFSYNSPLHF.

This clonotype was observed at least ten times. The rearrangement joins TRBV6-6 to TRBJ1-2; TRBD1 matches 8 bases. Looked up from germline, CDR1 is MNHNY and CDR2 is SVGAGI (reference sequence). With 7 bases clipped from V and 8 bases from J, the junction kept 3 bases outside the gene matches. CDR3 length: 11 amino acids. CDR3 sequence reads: CASIYRGGYTF. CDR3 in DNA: TGTGCCAGCATCTACAGGGGGGGCTACACCTTC.